These T cell receptor beta chains were read from a single sample in a study of blood T cell repertoires in COVID-19. The assay was immunoSEQ multiplex PCR, and TCRdb's table has in-frame clones only and misses some. The sample includes hundreds of thousands of clones, more than 70% of them seen just once. The sample taken for sequencing was peripheral blood. These receptors were obtained from a woman between 45 and 65 years old who had recovered from COVID-19. The CDR3 runs from the conserved cysteine through the conserved F or W. The D gene is left open where the match is weak. Rows give clone size only sometimes, using once, few, many, or a class for an expanded clone.

>TRBD2|TRBJ2-3|TRBV5-5|few
TGTGCCAGCAGCTTGGCTCCGGGACTAGCGGGCACAGATACGCAGTATTTT
CASSLAPGLAGTDTQYF
>TRBD2|TRBJ2-7|TRBV30|once
TGTGCCTGGAGGCCGGGACTAGCAACCTACGAGCAGTACTTC
CAWRPGLATYEQYF
>TRBD2|TRBJ2-1|TRBV11-3|.
TGTGCCAGCAGCAAAGGACTAGCGGGAGTATCCAATGAGCAGTTCTTC
CASSKGLAGVSNEQFF
>TRBD1|TRBJ1-1|TRBV4-3|.
TGCGCCAGCAGCCAAGGACAGGGGAGGGAAGCTTTCTTT
CASSQGQGREAFF
>TRBD2|TRBJ2-7|TRBV11-2|.
TGTGCCAGCAGCTTTAGATGGGAGGGTAGCGGGAACGAGCAGTACTTC
CASSFRWEGSGNEQYF
>.|TRBJ2-7|TRBV7-2|.
TGTGCCAGCAGCTTAGAGGTAGCGGTTTCCTACGAGCAGTACTTC
CASSLEVAVSYEQYF
>.|TRBJ2-3|TRBV5-6|.
TGTGCCAGCAGCTTGACGGGATCAGATACGCAGTATTTT
CASSLTGSDTQYF
>.|TRBJ2-2|TRBV11-2|.
TGTGCCAGCAGCTTAGCTTTGGCAGGGGTCGGGGAGCTGTTTTTT
CASSLALAGVGELFF
>.|TRBJ2-5|TRBV5-6|.
TGTGCCAGCAGCTTCGGGACTTTCAAAGAGACCCAGTACTTC
CASSFGTFKETQYF
>TRBD2|TRBJ2-3|TRBV4-1|.
TGCGCCAGCAGCCAAGCCATCACTAGCGGGCTCACAGATACGCAGTATTTT
CASSQAITSGLTDTQYF
>.|TRBJ1-5|TRBV7-2|.
TGTGCCAGCAGCTTAGGGGTCGGGAGTTATAGCAATCAGCCCCAGCATTTT
CASSLGVGSYSNQPQHF
>.|TRBJ1-1|TRBV3-1/TRBV3-2|.
TGTGCCAGCAGCCAAGGAACGGGGTACACTGAAGCTTTCTTT
CASSQGTGYTEAFF
>TRBD1|TRBJ2-7|TRBV19|.
TGTGCCAGTAGTATCGCGGGACAGGGAACCTACGAGCAGTACTTC
CASSIAGQGTYEQYF
>TRBD2|TRBJ2-1|TRBV7-9|once
TGTGCCAGCAGCCTCCTAGCGGGAGGAACGAATGAGCAGTTCTTC
CASSLLAGGTNEQFF
>TRBD1|TRBJ2-7|TRBV6-2/TRBV6-3|.
TGTGCCAGCAGTTCCCCGGACAGGAGCGGCTCCTACGAGCAGTACTTC
CASSSPDRSGSYEQYF
>.|TRBJ1-1|TRBV3-1/TRBV3-2|.
TGTGCCAGCGGACACTACGACACTGAAGCTTTCTTT
CASGHYDTEAFF
>.|TRBJ2-6|TRBV28|.
TGTGCCAGCAGGTACATTGGGGCCAACGTCCTGACTTTC
CASRYIGANVLTF
>.|TRBJ2-7|TRBV18|.
TGTGCCAGCTCTCTCCAGCAGGCCGGTCTCAGCTCCTACGAGCAGTACTTC
CASSLQQAGLSSYEQYF
>TRBD2|TRBJ2-7|TRBV7-2|.
TGTGCCAGCAGCCTGGGACTAGGTGCCTACGAGCAGTACTTC
CASSLGLGAYEQYF
>TRBD1|TRBJ1-6|TRBV6-5|.
TGTGCCAGCAGCTCGACAGGGGGCGTTAATTCACCCCTCCACTTT
CASSSTGGVNSPLHF
>TRBD1|TRBJ1-3|TRBV9|.
TGTGCCAGCAGCGACCGGGACAGGGGCGGAAACACCATATATTTT
CASSDRDRGGNTIYF
>TRBD1|TRBJ2-5|TRBV5-5|.
TGTGCCAGCAACAGGGGAGAGACCCAGTACTTC
CASNRGETQYF
>.|TRBJ2-1|TRBV15|.
TGTGCCACCAGCAGAGTCGTCATCGGGAAAAAGCAGTTCTTC
CATSRVVIGKKQFF
>TRBD1|TRBJ1-5|TRBV18|.
TGTGCCAGCTCACCTCAGGGGGCGGCTAGCAATCAGCCCCAGCATTTT
CASSPQGAASNQPQHF
>TRBD2|TRBJ2-7|TRBV7-2|.
TGTGCCAGCAGCTCTGGACTAGTTCCCCACGAGCAGTACTTC
CASSSGLVPHEQYF
>.|TRBJ2-2|TRBV7-2|.
TGTGCCAGCAGCTTAGAAGTGGCGGCCGGGGAGCTGTTTTTT
CASSLEVAAGELFF
>TRBD1|TRBJ1-5|TRBV6-5|.
TGTGCCAGCAGTTCCGGGACAGGAGGGAATCAGCCCCAGCATTTT
CASSSGTGGNQPQHF
>TRBD2|TRBJ2-3|TRBV28|.
TGTGCCGTCCTGGCTAGCGGGGGCACAGATACGCAGTATTTT
CAVLASGGTDTQYF
>TRBD2|TRBJ2-7|TRBV7-2|.
TGTGCCAGCAGCTTAGCGGGGGGGACCTACGAGCAGTACTTC
CASSLAGGTYEQYF
>.|TRBJ2-7|TRBV6-5|.
TGTGCCAGCAGTTACGGCATTAGCCGTTACGAGCAGTACTTC
CASSYGISRYEQYF
>TRBD1|TRBJ1-1|TRBV15|.
TGTGCCACCAGCAGAGACCCCTTACAGGGGCCGATGAACACTGAAGCTTTCTTT
CATSRDPLQGPMNTEAFF
>.|TRBJ1-2|TRBV7-2|.
TGTGCCAGCAGCTTCGCCGGACAGTACTATGGCTACACCTTC
CASSFAGQYYGYTF
>TRBD1|TRBJ2-1|TRBV2|.
TGTGCCAGCAGCACAGGGGTCAATGAGCAGTTCTTC
CASSTGVNEQFF
>TRBD2|TRBJ2-1|TRBV28|.
TGTGCCAGCAGTACGACCCGGGAGGGCATCTACAATGAGCAGTTCTTC
CASSTTREGIYNEQFF
>TRBD2|TRBJ2-7|TRBV29-1|.
TGCAGCGTCGATATACTAGCGGGAGGGAACGAGCAGTACTTC
CSVDILAGGNEQYF
>.|TRBJ1-3|TRBV6-2/TRBV6-3|.
TGTGCCAGCAGTTCCCCCTACGGAAACACCATATATTTT
CASSSPYGNTIYF
>.|TRBJ1-5|TRBV7-2|.
TGTGCCAGCAGCTTAGCCGGGTCTCAGCCCCAGCATTTT
CASSLAGSQPQHF
>TRBD1|TRBJ1-4|TRBV7-2|few
TGTGCCAGCAGCTCAGCCACAGGGGCAACTAATGAAAAACTGTTTTTT
CASSSATGATNEKLFF
>.|TRBJ1-1|TRBV7-9|.
TGTGCCAGCCTCCTCTTAAACTTAAACACTGAAGCTTTCTTT
CASLLLNLNTEAFF
>.|TRBJ1-4|TRBV6-5|once
TGTGCCAGCAGTTACTCGTCGGAAAAACTGTTTTTT
CASSYSSEKLFF
>.|TRBJ1-2|TRBV4-1|.
TGCGCCAGCAGCCAAGTCGGGGAAACTAACTATGGCTACACCTTC
CASSQVGETNYGYTF
>TRBD2|TRBJ2-3|TRBV5-4|.
TGTGCCAGCAGCTTGACTAGCGGGGGGCGCAACACAGATACGCAGTATTTT
CASSLTSGGRNTDTQYF
>.|TRBJ1-1|TRBV5-1|.
TGCGCCAGCAGCTTGCGGGGACATTTTGAAGCTTTCTTT
CASSLRGHFEAFF
>.|TRBJ1-1|TRBV18|.
TGTGCCAGCTCCCGAACCCAGGAAACTGAAGCTTTCTTT
CASSRTQETEAFF
>.|TRBJ2-5|TRBV7-2|.
TGTGCCAGCAGCCCATATAACCAGGCCCAGTACTTC
CASSPYNQAQYF
>TRBD2|TRBJ2-1|TRBV5-1|.
TGCGCCAGCAGCTTGGACGTAGCGGGGGGGCAAAATGAGCAGTTCTTC
CASSLDVAGGQNEQFF
>.|TRBJ2-3|TRBV4-3|.
TGCGCCAGCAGCCAAGATATCTCGGATACGCAGTATTTT
CASSQDISDTQYF
>.|TRBJ1-1|TRBV7-9|.
TGTGCCAGCAGCCTCGTGAACACTGAAGCTTTCTTT
CASSLVNTEAFF
>TRBD1|TRBJ1-5|TRBV19|.
TGTGCCAGTACTGACAGGGGGCCATTCAATCAGCCCCAGCATTTT
CASTDRGPFNQPQHF
>.|TRBJ1-6|TRBV9|.
TGTGCCAGCAGCGGCGGGGGGGGGTACTCACCCCTCCACTTT
CASSGGGGYSPLHF
>TRBD2|TRBJ2-7|TRBV28|.
TGTGCCAGCAGTCCCTCCCAAGCGGGATACTCCTACGAGCAGTACTTC
CASSPSQAGYSYEQYF